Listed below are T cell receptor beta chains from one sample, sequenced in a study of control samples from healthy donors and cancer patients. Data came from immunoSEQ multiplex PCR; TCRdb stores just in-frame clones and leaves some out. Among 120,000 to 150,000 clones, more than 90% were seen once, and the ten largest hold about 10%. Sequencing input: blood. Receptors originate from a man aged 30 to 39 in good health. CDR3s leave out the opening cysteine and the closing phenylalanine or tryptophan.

CDR3 protein: ASSLGDTDTEAF
V gene: TRBV5-1
J gene: TRBJ1-1

CDR3 protein: ASSLEAVSYNEQF
V gene: TRBV7-6
J gene: TRBJ2-1

CDR3 protein: ASEPGTGGDEQY
V gene: TRBV28
J gene: TRBJ2-7

CDR3 protein: SVEQTGQLYGYT
V gene: TRBV29-1
J gene: TRBJ1-2

CDR3 protein: ASSLEQGEADTQY
V gene: TRBV9
J gene: TRBJ2-3

CDR3 protein: ASGTGGGYT
V gene: TRBV7-9
J gene: TRBJ1-2

CDR3 protein: ASSFSGSGANVLT
V gene: TRBV28
J gene: TRBJ2-6

CDR3 protein: ASSLLGNNSPLH
V gene: TRBV7-3
J gene: TRBJ1-6

CDR3 protein: AIKPVPGVFMNTEAF
V gene: TRBV10-3
J gene: TRBJ1-1

CDR3 protein: SFRDTSFGYT
V gene: TRBV29-1
J gene: TRBJ1-2

CDR3 protein: ATSATHRTYYNSPLH
V gene: TRBV24-1
J gene: TRBJ1-6